Sequencing of this T cell receptor beta chain was carried out in a study of blood T cells in healthy people across ages. Per germline, CDR1 SGHNT and CDR2 YYREEE (reference sequence). Between the trimmed V and J ends, which lost 0 bases and 2 bases, there was a span of 9 bases. The CDR3 covers 16 residues. Primed by a sample-barcoded 5' primer and a J-beta primer mix, a second PCR proceeded for roughly 7 to 11 cycles. TCRdb called the 5' RACE reads again in MiXCR, with one record for every CDR3 protein. The profile shows about 1.5 million distinct CDR3 sequences, under 55% of them singletons. Material: blood. The receptor's source is a woman aged 18 to 35 in good health. J is TRBJ1-6 and V is TRBV5-4; D gene unclear. Here the CDR3 reads CASSLGGFTYNSPLHF. The CDR3, as DNA: TGTGCCAGCAGCTTGGGAGGATTCACCTATAATTCACCCCTCCACTTT.